Sequencing of this TCR beta chain was carried out in a study of cytomegalovirus exposure and HLA in healthy donors. Sequencing used immunoSEQ multiplex PCR; TCRdb keeps in-frame clones, though not all of them. Among about 220,000 clones listed, 90% to 95% were seen once. This clone is medium-sized within its sample. J was trimmed by 5 bases and V by 6 bases; bases with no gene match: 11. Germline CDR1 and CDR2: MGHDK and SYGVNS. The CDR3 is made up of 16 amino acids. V gene TRBV25-1 combines with J gene TRBJ2-1; 9 bases align to TRBD2. Sequences were obtained from PBMCs. The receptor comes from a woman under 30 in good health and CMV-seronegative. CDR3 coding DNA: TGTGCCAGCAGCGTACCTGGGACTAGCAGCCACAATGAGCAGTTCTTC. Translating gives CASSVPGTSSHNEQFF.